This TCR beta chain appears in the sequencing data of a study of CD8 T cells in ankylosing spondylitis. This CDR3 is built from 17 residues. V lost 0 bases, J lost 0 bases, and 15 bases lay in between. Germline V gene sequence: CDR1 DFQATT, CDR2 SNEGSKA (reference sequence). A single record per CDR3 protein comes from TCRdb applying MiXCR to the 5' RACE reads. The data hold some 140,000 distinct CDR3 sequences, with roughly 11% observed a single time. This clonotype occurred many times. Sequencing was performed on blood, either unsorted or a sorted T cell fraction (not recorded which). The clonotype comes from a female donor with ankylosing spondylitis or in good health (not recorded which). V and J are TRBV20-1 and TRBJ2-1, with D perhaps TRBD2 (6 bases). The CDR3 region is CSARDYRGENSYNEQFF. CDR3 DNA sequence: TGCAGTGCTAGAGATTATCGCGGGGAAAACTCCTACAATGAGCAGTTCTTC.